The 21 T cell receptor beta chains listed next were all sequenced from one sample in a study of shared clonotypes between healthy human individuals. TCRdb's copy holds only in-frame clones and misses some; the assay was immunoSEQ multiplex PCR. The table lists more than 550,000 clones, over 60% of them singletons. The sequenced material came from memory CD4+ T cells sorted from blood. Sample subset: CD45RA-negative fraction. The receptors stem from a woman aged 30 to 39 in good health.

The table lists this clone with many counts. The chain joins TRBV7-2 to TRBJ1-5; D unclear. The CDR3 extends over 14 amino acids. V lost 6 bases and J 3 bases, leaving 12 bases between the germline ends. Germline CDR1 and CDR2: SGHTA and FQGNSA. CDR3 coding DNA: TGTGCCAGCAGTTACGCGGGGTTCAATCAGCCCCAGCATTTT. This sequence encodes CASSYAGFNQPQHF.

The CDR3 bases are TGTGCCAGTCGGACTTCCCATAGCGAGCAGTACTTC. Protein: CASRTSHSEQYF. The chain carries TRBV27 and TRBJ2-7, with D possibly matching TRBD2 (5 bases). This CDR3 region has 12 residues. Germline CDR1 reads MNHEY; CDR2 reads SMNVEV (reference sequence). V lost 9 bases to trimming and J lost 6 bases, with 15 bases between them.

This rearrangement joins TRBV4-1 to TRBJ2-2; no clear D. V gave up 1 base and J gave up 4 bases, with 10 bases separating them. Germline V gene sequence: CDR1 MGHRA, CDR2 YSYEKL. The CDR3 is 15 amino acids. CDR3 amino acids: CASSQVYGGTGELFF. The CDR3 DNA follows: TGCGCCAGCAGCCAAGTCTACGGCGGCACCGGGGAGCTGTTTTTT.

The CDR3 is CASSQVLVAGSYEQYF. CDR3 nucleotide sequence: TGCGCCAGCAGCCAAGTTCTAGTAGCGGGATCGTACGAGCAGTACTTC. The chain has TRBV4-1 and TRBJ2-7; TRBD2 aligns across 8 bases. The CDR3 runs 16 residues. Germline-derived CDR1 and CDR2 are MGHRA and YSYEKL. V shed 1 base, J shed 4 bases, and the junction held 9 bases outside the gene matches.

The chain employs TRBV28 and TRBJ1-5; 9 nucleotides match TRBD1. The CDR3 totals 16 residues. Germline V CDR1 and CDR2: MDHEN, SYDVKM. Germline trimming cut 4 bases from V and 2 bases from J; bases unmatched to any gene: 6. The CDR3, as DNA: TGTGCCAGCAGTTCTGGGACAGGGCCGGGCAATCAGCCCCAGCATTTT. Translated: CASSSGTGPGNQPQHF.

This clone was counted a few times. A far more abundant clone sits one base away, making this likely a read error. J is TRBJ1-5 and V is TRBV6-1; no reliable D call. Per the germline V gene, CDR1 is MNHNS and CDR2 is SASEGT. This CDR3 is built from 13 residues. The V end was cut by 3 bases, the J end by 5 bases, with 8 bases between. The CDR3 loop reads CASSEGNYQPQHF. For the CDR3, the DNA is TGTGCCAGCAGTGAGGGAAACTATCAGCCCCAGCATTTT.

This clone came up a few times. This chain links TRBV6-1 with TRBJ2-7, with 11 bases aligning to TRBD2. CDR1 is MNHNS, CDR2 SASEGT, per germline. Trimming at V came to 2 bases and at J to 5 bases, leaving 5 bases not matched to a gene. The CDR3 extends over 15 amino acids. DNA of the CDR3: TGTGCCAGCAGTGAACCGGGACTAGCGGTAAACGAGCAGTACTTC. This encodes CASSEPGLAVNEQYF.

V is TRBV18 and J is TRBJ1-3; D gene unclear. The CDR3 runs to 15 residues. V was shortened by 5 bases and J by 0 bases, with 11 bases between the two germline ends. Germline lookup yields CDR1 KGHSH and CDR2 LQKENI. In nucleotides, the CDR3 is TGTGCCAGCTCAGCCGAAAGCTACTCTGGAAACACCATATATTTT. It specifies CASSAESYSGNTIYF.

In nucleotides, the CDR3 is TGTGCCACCAGCCCAGGGACTAGTATCGAGCCCGGGGAGCTGTTTTTT. It translates to CATSPGTSIEPGELFF. The V call is TRBV15, the J call TRBJ2-2, with 8 nucleotides matching TRBD2. Trimming cost V 5 bases and J 6 bases; bases outside gene matches: 11. Germline V gives CDR1 LNHNV, CDR2 YYDKDF (reference sequence). The CDR3 is 16 amino acids.

There are a few counts of this clone. The genes are TRBV7-9 and TRBJ1-6; TRBD1 matches at 7 bases. The germline CDR1 and CDR2 sequences are SEHNR and FQNEAQ (reference sequence). This CDR3 has 12 residues. After removal of 4 bases from V and 11 bases from J, the junction contained 2 bases not matched to a gene. In DNA, the CDR3 is TGTGCCAGCAGCTCCCAGGGGGCACCCCTCCACTTT. Its protein is CASSSQGAPLHF.

The chain uses TRBV4-1 and TRBJ2-1; 7 nucleotides align to TRBD2. The CDR3 runs 15 residues. The V segment lost 2 bases and the J segment 9 bases; nucleotides outside the gene matches: 10. Per germline, CDR1 MGHRA and CDR2 YSYEKL. CDR3 DNA sequence: TGCGCCAGCAGCCAACCCCCTAGCGGCAGGCCTGAGCAGTTCTTC. This translates into CASSQPPSGRPEQFF.

CDR3 loop: CASSLVGALVAFF. CDR3 DNA: TGTGCCAGCAGTTTAGTCGGGGCGTTAGTAGCTTTCTTT. This rearrangement joins TRBV28 to TRBJ1-1; the D gene is possibly TRBD1 (5 bases). The V and J ends lost 2 bases and 10 bases respectively, with 14 bases between them. Germline V lookup: CDR1 MDHEN, CDR2 SYDVKM. There are 13 residues in the CDR3.

This chain links TRBV28 with TRBJ1-2; D ambiguous. The CDR3 runs 10 residues. Germline CDR1 MDHEN, CDR2 SYDVKM. V was clipped by 6 bases and J by 7 bases, with 6 bases between them. Written as DNA, the CDR3 is TGTGCCAGCAGCCGGGGTGGCTACACCTTC. Translation gives CASSRGGYTF.

The DNA of the CDR3 is TGCGCCACCCCCGGCCGATGTACGCAGTATTTT. Translation: CATPGRCTQYF. This chain joins TRBV5-1 and TRBJ2-3; D ambiguous. The CDR3 sequence is 11 residues long. Germline-derived CDR1 and CDR2 are SGHRS and YFSETQ. The V and J ends lost 9 bases and 8 bases respectively, with 13 bases between them. Combining the CDR3 with reference TRBV5-1 and TRBJ2-3 gives the whole variable domain KAGVTQTPRYLIKTRGQQVTLSCSPISGHRSVSWYQQTPGQGLQFLFEYFSETQRNKGNFPGRFSGRQFSNSRSEMNVSTLELGDSALYLCATPGRCTQYFGPGTRLTVL.

About this clone: The same CDR3 is also encoded by other DNA sequences in this sample. The V gene is TRBV5-4, the J gene TRBJ2-1; D is possibly TRBD2 (6 bases). From germline, CDR1 is SGHNT and CDR2 YYREEE (reference sequence). The V end lost 0 bases, the J end lost 1 base, and 14 bases lay between the germline ends. The CDR3 spans 17 residues. The CDR3 sequence: CASSLAGSRRSYNEQFF. CDR3 coding DNA: TGTGCCAGCAGCTTGGCCGGGAGTAGGAGATCCTACAATGAGCAGTTCTTC.

The chain uses TRBV7-9 and TRBJ1-1; 9 bases match TRBD1. V was clipped by 5 bases and J by 0 bases; unmatched bases: 10. Germline CDR1 SEHNR, CDR2 FQNEAQ (reference sequence). CDR3 length equals 17 residues. The chain's CDR3 is CASSPWGTGSLNTEAFF. For the CDR3, the DNA is TGTGCCAGCAGCCCATGGGGGACAGGGTCCCTGAACACTGAAGCTTTCTTT.

This chain connects TRBV19 to TRBJ2-1, with 8 nucleotides matching TRBD1. Germline CDR1 LNHDA, CDR2 SQIVND (reference sequence). V shed 5 bases, J shed 7 bases, and the junction held 7 bases outside the gene matches. The CDR3 extends over 14 amino acids. The CDR3 sequence: CASSRQGYTNEQFF. CDR3 coding DNA: TGTGCCAGTAGTCGACAGGGGTACACAAATGAGCAGTTCTTC.

The chain is built from TRBV5-8 and TRBJ1-4, with a weak D call TRBD1 (6 bases). Looked up from germline, CDR1 is SGHTS and CDR2 is YDEGEE. V was shortened by 6 bases and J by 2 bases, with 26 bases between the two germline ends. The CDR3 extends over 19 amino acids. CDR3 coding DNA: TGTGCCAGCATAACAGGGAAATTGGGCTGGGGGATCACTAATGAAAAACTGTTTTTT. As protein: CASITGKLGWGITNEKLFF.

The V call is TRBV4-1, the J call TRBJ2-5, with D perhaps TRBD2 (5 bases). V was shortened by 1 base and J by 7 bases, with 13 bases between the two germline ends. The CDR3 is made up of 14 amino acids. CDR1 and CDR2 (germline): MGHRA, YSYEKL. CDR3 nucleotides: TGCGCCAGCAGCCAAGGGAGCGGCCCCGGGACCCAGTACTTC. Amino acids: CASSQGSGPGTQYF.

The CDR3 loop is CAINAGLDRSSYGYTF. CDR3 nucleotide sequence: TGTGCCATCAACGCTGGTCTGGACAGGTCGTCCTATGGCTACACCTTC. The V and J genes are TRBV10-3 and TRBJ1-2; TRBD1 aligns across 7 bases. The V and J ends lost 7 bases and 4 bases, in that order; junction bases with no gene match: 15. Per the germline V gene, CDR1 is ENHRY and CDR2 is SYGVKD. The CDR3 contains 16 residues.

The chain couples TRBV11-1 to TRBJ2-2, with D maybe TRBD1 (6 bases). Germline assignment: CDR1 SGHAT and CDR2 FQDESV (reference sequence). V was cut by 8 bases and J by 4 bases, with 14 bases left in between. The CDR3 runs to 14 residues. Here the CDR3 reads CASSVGQPTGELFF. For the CDR3, the DNA is TGTGCCAGCTCCGTAGGACAGCCCACCGGGGAGCTGTTTTTT.